The 27 T cell receptor beta chains reported below all come from one sample, sequenced in a study of PD-L1 blockade in urothelial cancer. Time point meaning: pretreatment peripheral blood. Sequencing was performed with immunoSEQ multiplex PCR; in TCRdb, only in-frame clones are kept and a portion is missing. The repertoire includes under 95,000 clones, 84% of them detected once, and over 2% sits in the top ten. The sequencing used PBMCs, collected around atezolizumab (anti-PD-L1) treatment. These receptors all come from a man in his 60s with urothelial cancer.

The chain employs TRBV4-1 and TRBJ1-2; maybe TRBD1 (5 bases). Trimming took off 4 bases at V and 2 bases at J, with 14 bases between the two ends. Germline V gives CDR1 MGHRA, CDR2 YSYEKL. The length of the CDR3 is 15 residues. The CDR3 reads CASSPGPLLNYGYTF. The CDR3 DNA is TGCGCCAGCAGCCCAGGGCCTCTTCTAAACTATGGCTACACCTTC.

V is TRBV7-2 and J is TRBJ2-4, with TRBD1 matching over 9 bases. Losses at the gene ends were 6 bases for V and 16 bases for J; bases not matched to a gene: 10. CDR3 length equals 12 residues. CDR1 is SGHTA and CDR2 is FQGNSA in the germline V gene. CDR3 sequence: CASSSGTGINYF. CDR3 coding DNA: TGTGCCAGCAGTTCCGGGACAGGGATCAATTACTTC.

This CDR3 reads CASSYPRPRGAETQYF. CDR3 nucleotides: TGTGCCAGCAGCTACCCCAGGCCCAGGGGGGCAGAGACCCAGTACTTC. The rearrangement uses TRBV11-2 and TRBJ2-5; perhaps TRBD1 as D (7 bases). Trimming cost V 4 bases and J 4 bases, with 19 bases left between them. From germline, CDR1 is SGHAT and CDR2 FQNNGV. This CDR3 is 16 amino acids long. The variable domain in full, with the rest retrieved from reference TRBV11-2 and TRBJ2-5, is EAGVAQSPRYKIIEKRQSVAFWCNPISGHATLYWYQQILGQGPKLLIQFQNNGVVDDSQLPKDRFSAERLKGVDSTLKIQPAKLEDSAVYLCASSYPRPRGAETQYFGPGTRLLVL.

The chain uses TRBV5-1 and TRBJ1-5; D ambiguous. CDR1 SGHRS and CDR2 YFSETQ come from the germline V gene. The CDR3 totals 12 residues. Here the CDR3 reads CARSENSQPQHF. CDR3 coding DNA: TGCGCTCGGTCGGAGAATTCTCAGCCCCAGCATTTT.

This chain joins TRBV21-1 and TRBJ1-1; the table's D call TRBD1 went unverified against the DNA. TRBV21-1 is a recognized pseudogene. The CDR3 consists of 13 residues. The CDR3 spells CAREGHLNTEAFF. The CDR3 DNA reads TGTGCCAGAGAAGGACACTTGAACACTGAAGCTTTCTTT.

The chain recombines TRBV19 with TRBJ2-6, with TRBD1 matching over 8 bases. V shed 7 bases and J 3 bases; nucleotides not matched to a gene: 17. This CDR3 has 19 amino acids. The germline gives CDR1 LNHDA, CDR2 SQIVND (reference sequence). CDR3 bases: TGTGCCAGTAAAGGTTATGGCAGGGGGCGGTCTAGTGGGGCCAACGTCCTGACTTTC. Translation: CASKGYGRGRSSGANVLTF.

The V gene is TRBV5-1, the J gene TRBJ2-7; 8 nucleotides match TRBD2. Germline lookup yields CDR1 SGHRS and CDR2 YFSETQ. This CDR3 comprises 14 residues. J was trimmed by 2 bases and V by 2 bases; bases with no gene match: 3. The CDR3 region is CASSFRGGAYEQYF. The CDR3 DNA reads TGCGCCAGCAGCTTCCGGGGGGGGGCCTACGAGCAGTACTTC. Full variable domain (missing parts from reference TRBV5-1 and TRBJ2-7): KAGVTQTPRYLIKTRGQQVTLSCSPISGHRSVSWYQQTPGQGLQFLFEYFSETQRNKGNFPGRFSGRQFSNSRSEMNVSTLELGDSALYLCASSFRGGAYEQYFGPGTRLTVT.

This chain uses TRBV5-1 with TRBJ2-2, with D possibly matching TRBD2 (5 bases). The CDR3 is made up of 17 amino acids. V lost 4 bases, J lost 2 bases, and 18 bases lay in between. Germline V gene data show CDR1 as SGHRS and CDR2 as YFSETQ. The CDR3 here is CASSRSGRGVNTGELFF. The CDR3 coding sequence is TGCGCCAGCAGCCGAAGTGGCCGGGGTGTAAACACCGGGGAGCTGTTTTTT.

The rearrangement links TRBV11-3 to TRBJ1-2; 8 nucleotides line up with TRBD1. CDR1 SGHNT and CDR2 YENEEA come from the germline V gene. V was clipped by 8 bases and J by 8 bases; unmatched bases: 10. The CDR3 runs to 13 residues. The DNA for the CDR3 is TGTGCCAGCGGGCCCGGGACAGGAGGGGGCTACACCTTC. Encoded protein: CASGPGTGGGYTF.

J is TRBJ1-2 and V is TRBV4-1; 8 bases are shared with TRBD1. This CDR3 region has 15 residues. Germline lookup yields CDR1 MGHRA and CDR2 YSYEKL. The J segment lost 6 bases and the V segment lost 2 bases, leaving 8 bases of the junction unmatched. CDR3 residues: CASSQSPDREDGYTF. CDR3 sequence (DNA): TGCGCCAGCAGCCAATCCCCGGACAGGGAGGATGGCTACACCTTC.

V gene TRBV5-1 combines with J gene TRBJ2-1, with TRBD1 as a possible D gene (5 bases). Germline values: CDR1 SGHRS, CDR2 YFSETQ. V was trimmed by 7 bases and J by 0 bases, leaving 11 bases between them. The CDR3 runs 14 residues. Here the CDR3 reads CASGAESSYNEQFF. In DNA form, the CDR3 reads TGCGCCAGCGGGGCGGAGAGCTCCTACAATGAGCAGTTCTTC.

CDR3 DNA sequence: TGCGCCAGCACTCCCGCGGGGGGCAACTATGGCTACACCTTC. Its protein is CASTPAGGNYGYTF. The chain combines TRBV5-1 with TRBJ1-2, with TRBD1 as a possible D gene (6 bases). V was pared by 6 bases and J by 2 bases, with 14 bases between. Germline V gene data show CDR1 as SGHRS and CDR2 as YFSETQ. The CDR3 has 14 amino acids. The variable domain in full, completed from reference TRBV5-1 and TRBJ1-2, reads KAGVTQTPRYLIKTRGQQVTLSCSPISGHRSVSWYQQTPGQGLQFLFEYFSETQRNKGNFPGRFSGRQFSNSRSEMNVSTLELGDSALYLCASTPAGGNYGYTFGSGTRLTVV.

The table lists this clone with a few counts. The chain couples TRBV28 to TRBJ1-1; no definite D call. Germline-derived CDR1 and CDR2 are MDHEN and SYDVKM. Trimming left V 10 bases short and J 8 bases short, with 14 bases between. The CDR3 has 11 amino acids. The CDR3 sequence: CATNQRVEAFF. The CDR3 bases are TGTGCCACCAACCAACGGGTAGAAGCTTTCTTT.

This sequence joins TRBV9 and TRBJ2-1; 11 bases align to TRBD2. The junction had 4 bases not matched to a gene; V was cut back by 2 bases and J by 9 bases. Germline V gene lookup returns CDR1 SGDLS and CDR2 YYNGEE. The CDR3 extends over 14 amino acids. CDR3 residues: CASSVSGRGVEQFF. CDR3 coding DNA: TGTGCCAGCAGCGTTAGCGGGAGGGGGGTTGAGCAGTTCTTC.

The chain links TRBV19 to TRBJ1-4; D might be TRBD1 (6 bases). This CDR3 spans 16 amino acids. V shed 7 bases and J shed 7 bases, with 22 bases lying between them. Per the germline V gene, CDR1 is LNHDA and CDR2 is SQIVND (reference sequence). The CDR3, as DNA: TGTGCCAGTAAACCGGGGGGCCGCGGGCTAGGTGAAAAACTGTTTTTT. This sequence encodes CASKPGGRGLGEKLFF.

The chain recombines TRBV11-2 with TRBJ2-3; 12 bases map to TRBD2. There are 15 residues in the CDR3. With 6 bases clipped from V and 3 bases from J, the junction kept 4 bases outside the gene matches. Germline V gives CDR1 SGHAT, CDR2 FQNNGV. The CDR3, as DNA: TGTGCCAGCAGACAACTAGCGGGAGGAACAGATACGCAGTATTTT. Translation: CASRQLAGGTDTQYF.

Only one count was recorded for this clone. The chain links TRBV7-2 to TRBJ2-3; D gene unclear. Germline CDR1 reads SGHTA; CDR2 reads FQGNSA. The CDR3 totals 11 residues. Trimming took 5 bases from V and 6 from J, leaving 6 bases between them. The CDR3 region has the DNA TGTGCCAGCAGCCCCAGGGATACGCAGTATTTT. This encodes CASSPRDTQYF.

This chain joins TRBV27 and TRBJ1-2; D uncertain. Germline assignment: CDR1 MNHEY and CDR2 SMNVEV (reference sequence). V dropped 4 bases and J dropped 7 bases, with 13 bases sitting between them. The CDR3 runs to 13 residues. This chain's CDR3 is CASSSKLIGGYTF. In DNA form, the CDR3 reads TGTGCCAGCAGTTCGAAGCTGATCGGTGGCTACACCTTC.

The genes are TRBV6-1 and TRBJ2-3; TRBD1 matches at 7 bases. This CDR3 has 14 residues. CDR1 and CDR2 from the germline V gene are MNHNS and SASEGT. V lost 5 bases to trimming and J lost 1 base; unmatched junction nucleotides: 3. The CDR3 is CASSLQGGTDTQYF. The CDR3 nucleotides read TGTGCCAGCAGTCTTCAGGGGGGCACAGATACGCAGTATTTT.

The genes are TRBV28 and TRBJ1-2; D is possibly TRBD1 (5 bases). The CDR3 consists of 13 residues. The V gene lost 1 base and the J gene lost 4 bases, with 7 bases spanning the gap. CDR1 and CDR2 (germline): MDHEN, SYDVKM. In DNA, the CDR3 is TGTGCCAGCAGTTTATCGGGGGGCTATGGCTACACCTTC. Translating it yields CASSLSGGYGYTF.

This sequence joins TRBV6-5 and TRBJ1-2, with 7 bases that match TRBD1. This CDR3 contains 13 residues. The germline V gene has CDR1 MNHEY and CDR2 SVGAGI. With 6 bases clipped from V and 7 bases from J, the junction kept 8 bases outside the gene matches. The CDR3 nucleotides read TGTGCCAGCAGGTCGGGACAGTTCTCTGGCTACACCTTC. Translation: CASRSGQFSGYTF.

Note on this clone: At the DNA level, this CDR3 is encoded by other sequences in the same sample as well. This sequence joins TRBV18 and TRBJ2-7; tentatively, D is TRBD2 (6 bases). There are 13 residues in the CDR3. Germline lookup yields CDR1 KGHSH and CDR2 LQKENI. V was pared by 2 bases and J by 4 bases, with 9 bases between. CDR3 sequence (DNA): TGTGCCAGCTCACCAGGGACTGGGTACGAGCAGTACTTC. Protein sequence: CASSPGTGYEQYF. The whole variable domain, filled in from reference TRBV18 and TRBJ2-7, reads NAGVMQNPRHLVRRRGQEARLRCSPMKGHSHVYWYRQLPEEGLKFMVYLQKENIIDESGMPKERFSAEFPKEGPSILRIQQVVRGDSAAYFCASSPGTGYEQYFGPGTRLTVT.

The rearrangement uses TRBV29-1 and TRBJ2-7; tentative D call: TRBD1 (6 bases). Trimming cost V 4 bases and J 3 bases, with 16 bases left between them. Germline V CDR1 and CDR2: SQVTM, ANQGSEA. This CDR3 has 14 residues. The CDR3 DNA reads TGCAGCGTTGTTAGGGGGAGCGGTTTCTACGAGCAGTACTTC. Translation: CSVVRGSGFYEQYF.

CDR3 sequence (DNA): TGTGCCAGCAGCGCGGGAGGCGGCCGCGCCTATGGCTACACCTTC. Translated: CASSAGGGRAYGYTF. This chain connects TRBV27 to TRBJ1-2; D not certain. Trimming pared 6 bases from V and 4 bases from J, leaving 18 bases between. The CDR3 has 15 amino acids. CDR1 and CDR2 (germline): MNHEY, SMNVEV (reference sequence).

This chain joins TRBV10-1 and TRBJ1-1, with TRBD1 identical over 8 bases. CDR1 WNHNN and CDR2 SYGVQD come from the germline V gene (reference sequence). The trim removed 6 bases at V and 8 bases at J, leaving 11 bases unmatched. This CDR3 comprises 14 residues. The CDR3 sequence: CASSLTGDRSEAFF. The CDR3 DNA follows: TGCGCCAGCAGCCTGACAGGGGATAGGTCGGAAGCTTTCTTT.

This chain links TRBV18 with TRBJ1-1; 11 positions agree with TRBD1. V lost 6 bases and J lost 4; bases outside the gene matches: 4. Looked up from germline, CDR1 is KGHSH and CDR2 is LQKENI. The CDR3 extends over 14 amino acids. CDR3 region: CASSPGQGATEAFF. CDR3 nucleotide sequence: TGTGCCAGCTCCCCAGGACAGGGGGCCACTGAAGCTTTCTTT.

V usage is TRBV12-2 and J usage is TRBJ1-2; the D call TRBD1 from the table was never checked on the DNA. TRBV12-2 is labeled a pseudogene. This CDR3 spans 17 amino acids. In nucleotides, the CDR3 is TGTGCAAGTCGCTCTCCCTCCAGGGCAGGGGGGACGGATGGCTACACCTTC. It yields the protein CASRSPSRAGGTDGYTF.